Listed below are T cell receptor beta chains from one sample, sequenced in a study of tumor-infiltrating lymphocytes in primary liver carcinoma. TCRdb independently ran MiXCR on the multiplex PCR reads; one entry per CDR3 protein. This sample carries approximately 30,000 distinct CDR3 sequences, 76% of them seen once, and the ten largest clones take about 35%. The material sequenced was liver tumor tissue from sampling region 5. Receptors were obtained from a man in his forties with primary liver carcinoma and hepatitis B virus infection. CDR3s include the opening cysteine and the closing phenylalanine or tryptophan. D genes are given only for firm matches. Not every row has a clone size; where given, it reads once, few, many or a size class.

v_call	clone_size	j_call	d_call	cdr3_aa	cdr3_nt
TRBV10-3	NA	TRBJ1-5	NA	CTIGEYEGDQSQHF	TGTACCATCGGTGAGTATGAGGGCGATCAGTCCCAGCATTTT
TRBV4-2	NA	TRBJ1-5	TRBD1	CISSQGEGSGQLSNQPRHF	TGTATCAGCAGCCAAGGGGAGGGGTCGGGACAGCTTAGCAATCAGCCCCGGCATTTT
TRBV10-3	NA	TRBJ1-2	TRBD1	CAMDTGGSGGGCTF	TGTGCCATGGACACAGGGGGATCAGGGGGTGGCTGCACCTTC
TRBV5-5	medium-sized	TRBJ2-2	NA	CASSLTVTGELFF	TGTGCCAGCAGCTTGACAGTCACCGGGGAGCTGTTTTTT
TRBV10-3	once	TRBJ2-2	TRBD2	CAIRERDDIRELFF	TGTGCCATCAGGGAGCGGGACGACATCAGGGAGCTGTTCTTT
TRBV4-2	NA	TRBJ1-1	TRBD1	CASSKEYGQGFWTEAIF	TGTGCAAGCAGCAAAGAGTACGGACAGGGTTTTTGGACTGAAGCTATCTTT
TRBV12-5	NA	TRBJ2-3	TRBD2	CVSGFSAGEQYF	TGTGTTAGTGGCTTCAGCGCGGGAGAGCAGTATTTT
TRBV28	many	TRBJ1-2	NA	CASSSSLGYTF	TGTGCCAGCAGTTCCTCCCTTGGCTACACCTTC
TRBV4-1	NA	TRBJ2-7	TRBD1	CASSRTGTGFSYEQYF	TGCGCTAGCAGCCGCACCGGGACAGGCTTCTCCTACGAGCAGTACTTC
TRBV10-3	once	TRBJ2-3	TRBD2	CAISVIRTSGSGTDTQYF	TGTGCCATCAGTGTGATCCGGACTAGCGGGAGTGGAACAGATACGCAGTATTTT
TRBV11-2	once	TRBJ1-5	NA	CASSLMTDQPQYF	TGTGCCAGCAGCTTAATGACAGATCAGCCCCAGTATTTC
TRBV11-1	NA	TRBJ2-1	TRBD1	CVSSLVDRAYYNEQFF	TGTGTCAGCAGCTTAGTGGACAGGGCGTACTACAATGAGCAATTCTTC
TRBV10-1	NA	TRBJ2-1	NA	CASCDNGRSTEQFF	TGCGCCAGCTGTGATAACGGGAGATCAACTGAGCAGTTCTTC
TRBV5-1	NA	TRBJ2-5	NA	CANSLVAAPQETQYF	TGCGCCAACAGCTTGGTCGCGGCCCCCCAGGAGACCCAGTACTTC
TRBV11-2	NA	TRBJ2-5	NA	CASGLVMEEIQYF	TGTGCCAGCGGCTTAGTTATGGAAGAGATCCAGTACTTC
TRBV6-1	NA	TRBJ2-7	NA	CASSEKGKGDEQYF	TGTGCCAGCAGTGAAAAGGGGAAAGGGGACGAGCAGTACTTC
TRBV4-3	NA	TRBJ2-7	NA	CASSQDRETLYEQYF	TGCGCCAGTAGCCAAGATCGGGAGACTCTCTACGAGCAGTATTTC
TRBV6-5	NA	TRBJ2-5	NA	CASSYSRDAQETQYF	TGTGCCAGCAGTTACAGCCGGGATGCACAAGAGACCCAGTACTTT
TRBV28	NA	TRBJ2-7	NA	CASNALARNYEQYF	TGTGCCAGCAATGCCCTAGCGAGGAACTACGAGCAGTACTTC
TRBV6-5	once	TRBJ2-7	NA	CTSRPGRAASLYEQYF	TGTACCAGCAGGCCCGGACGGGCAGCATCCCTTTACGAGCAGTACTTC
TRBV4-2	NA	TRBJ2-3	TRBD2	CVSGQETSGDTQYF	TGTGTCAGCGGCCAAGAGACTAGCGGAGATACGCAGTATTTT
TRBV4-1	few	TRBJ2-2	NA	CASSQDASETTGELSF	TGCGCCAGCAGCCAAGATGCTAGCGAGACAACCGGGGAGCTGTCTTTT
TRBV6-2/TRBV6-3	NA	TRBJ2-1	NA	CASSSTPLRYNEQFF	TGTGCCAGCAGTTCCACTCCTTTACGGTACAATGAGCAGTTCTTC
TRBV12-3/TRBV12-4	NA	TRBJ2-1	NA	CASSLVASSFYNEQFF	TGTGCCAGCAGTTTAGTGGCGTCTAGCTTCTACAATGAGCAGTTCTTC
TRBV29-1	NA	TRBJ2-7	TRBD1	CSGQRGGNEQYF	TGCAGCGGCCAGAGAGGGGGCAACGAGCAGTACTTC
TRBV10-3	many	TRBJ1-1	NA	CAISESRDMNTEAFF	TGTGCCATCAGTGAGTCTCGGGATATGAACACTGAAGCTTTCTTT
TRBV6-1	NA	TRBJ2-7	NA	CASSEWGQEYEQYF	TGTGCCAGCAGTGAATGGGGGCAGGAGTACGAGCAGTACTTC
TRBV12-3/TRBV12-4	many	TRBJ2-1	NA	CATTQGSAYNEQFF	TGTGCCACAACTCAGGGGTCCGCCTACAATGAGCAGTTCTTC
TRBV28	NA	TRBJ2-3	NA	CASRKGEVNRPQYF	TGTGCCAGCAGAAAAGGGGAAGTCAATCGGCCCCAGTATTTT
TRBV11-2	large	TRBJ1-5	NA	CASSLMTDQPQHF	TGTGCCAGCAGCTTAATGACGGATCAGCCCCAGCATTTT
TRBV6-5	NA	TRBJ2-7	TRBD1	CASRHGQAASFYGQYF	TGTGCCAGCAGGCACGGACAGGCAGCATCCTTCTACGGGCAGTACTTC
TRBV6-1	NA	TRBJ2-3	NA	CASGAGGTSGTWGTQYF	TGTGCCAGCGGTGCCGGAGGGACAAGCGGGACGTGGGGTACGCAGTATTTT
TRBV7-9	NA	TRBJ2-7	NA	CASSSEGGYYEQYF	TGTGCCAGCAGCTCAGAGGGCGGGTACTACGAGCAGTACTTC
TRBV20-1	few	TRBJ1-1	NA	CSARKPPGPKNTEAFF	TGCAGTGCTAGAAAACCCCCGGGACCGAAGAACACTGAAGCTTTCTTT
TRBV12-3/TRBV12-4	NA	TRBJ1-5	NA	CSSSRRGSNQPQHF	TGTTCCAGCAGTAGGAGAGGGAGCAATCAGCCCCAGCATTTT
TRBV11-2	NA	TRBJ2-7	NA	CASNLGKVGELYF	TGTGCCAGCAACTTAGGCAAGGTGGGCGAGCTGTACTTC
TRBV7-6	NA	TRBJ2-7	NA	CASSLGTPGNPNYEQYF	TGTGCCAGCAGCTTAGGCACCCCAGGGAATCCAAACTACGAGCAGTACTTC
TRBV5-6	many	TRBJ1-1	TRBD1	CASSSYSRGQTSEAFF	TGTGCCAGCAGCTCCTACTCCAGGGGGCAGACGTCTGAAGCTTTCTTT
TRBV14	NA	TRBJ2-6	TRBD1	CANSLFTGVGANVLTF	TGCGCCAACAGCTTATTTACAGGGGTTGGGGCCAACGTCCTGACTTTC
TRBV11-2	NA	TRBJ2-7	TRBD1	CASSLDVRGQGPYEQHF	TGTGCTAGCAGCTTAGATGTAAGGGGACAGGGACCCTACGAGCAGCACTTC
TRBV5-1	once	TRBJ2-3	NA	CASSLGAWDWRDTQYF	TGCGCTAGCAGCTTGGGAGCGTGGGATTGGAGAGATACGCAGTATTTT
TRBV5-5	many	TRBJ2-5	NA	CASSPQQGRETQYF	TGTGCCAGCAGCCCACAACAGGGTCGAGAGACCCAGTACTTC
TRBV11-2	NA	TRBJ2-3	NA	CASSLTPLSIDAQYF	TGTGCCAGCAGCTTAACCCCCCTGTCGATTGATGCGCAGTATTTT
TRBV11-2	NA	TRBJ2-7	NA	CASSFTRDPDYEQYF	TGTGCCAGCAGTTTCACGAGAGATCCGGACTACGAGCAGTACTTC
TRBV30	NA	TRBJ1-2	NA	CAWSVGWKGTNDYTF	TGTGCCTGGAGCGTCGGGTGGAAGGGTACCAACGACTACACCTTC
TRBV18	NA	TRBJ2-5	TRBD2	CAGSLRTSGSEKTQYF	TGTGCCGGATCACTAAGGACTAGCGGGAGTGAGAAGACTCAGTACTTC
TRBV6-5	once	TRBJ2-7	NA	CASSRTASSYEQYF	TGTGCCAGCAGTCGGACAGCTAGCTCCTATGAGCAGTACTTC
TRBV12-3/TRBV12-4	NA	TRBJ2-3	NA	CASSFHSSGIDTQYF	TGTGCCAGCAGTTTTCATTCAAGCGGCATAGATACACAGTATTTT
TRBV29-1	NA	TRBJ2-1	NA	CSAEGLVGDVYNEQFF	TGCAGCGCTGAGGGGTTGGTGGGAGATGTGTACAATGAGCAGTTCTTC
TRBV6-2/TRBV6-3	NA	TRBJ2-6	NA	CASSLGQCTGANVLTF	TGTGCCAGCAGCCTGGGGCAGTGTACCGGGGCCAACGTCCTGACTTTC
TRBV5-5	NA	TRBJ2-2	NA	CASSFLPVVTNTGELFF	TGTGCCAGCAGCTTTCTACCCGTGGTTACGAACACCGGGGAACTGTTTTTT
TRBV11-2	NA	TRBJ2-5	TRBD1	CAGNQTPGRGKETQCF	TGTGCCGGCAACCAAACTCCTGGCAGGGGGAAAGAGACCCAGTGCTTC
TRBV6-6	NA	TRBJ2-1	TRBD2	CAISPITSGMYEQFF	TGTGCCATCAGCCCGATTACAAGCGGGATGTATGAGCAGTTCTTC
TRBV4-1	NA	TRBJ1-2	TRBD1	CARSQWDRNYGYTF	TGCGCCAGAAGCCAATGGGACAGGAATTATGGCTACACCTTC
TRBV6-6	NA	TRBJ2-5	NA	CASSYRWQEETHYF	TGTGCCAGCAGTTACCGATGGCAGGAAGAGACCCATTACTTC